The clone carrying this T cell receptor (beta chain) occurred many times. As yet, its antigen is unknown. V dropped 5 bases and J dropped 2; count of bases not matched to a gene: 5. The CDR3 covers 13 residues. The germline gives CDR1 SQVTM, CDR2 ANQGSEA. TCRdb passed the RACE reads through MiXCR, listing each CDR3 protein once. Of over 70,000 distinct CDR3 sequences listed, approximately 10% are singletons. This sample is part of a study of human T cells and chemical hapten exposure. In the study overall: An area of 2 cm by 2 cm on upper inner arm skin received 2% DPC for sensitization. Study results and limitations: The number of TCRs above 1 in 1000 frequency did not change after DPC sensitization.

Time point specified: patch test 3, about 24 weeks after DPC sensitization. The treatment here: therapeutic diphenylcyclopropenone sensitization with weekly scalp DPC. This clonotype originated in a woman aged 25-40 years with alopecia areata. Some clones in this sample may be carry-over from other donors' samples. V usage is TRBV29-1 and J usage is TRBJ1-1, with 7 bases identical to TRBD1. This specimen was whole blood, taken in connection with sensitization to the hapten diphenylcyclopropenone (DPC). CDR3 DNA: TGCAGCGTTTCGGGACAGAGAAACACTGAAGCTTTCTTT. Its protein product is CSVSGQRNTEAFF.